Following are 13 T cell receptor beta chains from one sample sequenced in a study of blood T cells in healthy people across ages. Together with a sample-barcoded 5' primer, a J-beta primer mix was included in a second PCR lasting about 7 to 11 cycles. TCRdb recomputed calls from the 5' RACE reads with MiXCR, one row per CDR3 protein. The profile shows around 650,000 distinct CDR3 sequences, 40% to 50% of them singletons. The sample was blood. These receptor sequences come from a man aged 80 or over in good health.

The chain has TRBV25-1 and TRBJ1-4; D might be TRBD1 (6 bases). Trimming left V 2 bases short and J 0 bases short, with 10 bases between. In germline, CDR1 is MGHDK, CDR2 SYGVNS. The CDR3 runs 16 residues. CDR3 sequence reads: CASSEGDTATNEKLFF. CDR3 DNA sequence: TGTGCCAGCAGTGAAGGGGACACCGCAACTAATGAAAAACTGTTTTTT.

CDR3 DNA sequence: TGTGCCAGCAGTGTAGGGGTTGGCACAGATACGCAGTATTTT. Translation: CASSVGVGTDTQYF. V is TRBV6-4 and J is TRBJ2-3; possibly TRBD1 for D (5 bases). The germline gives CDR1 MRHNA, CDR2 SNTAGT. The CDR3 is 14 amino acids. The germline V and J ends were trimmed by 4 bases and 1 base, with 9 bases remaining between them.

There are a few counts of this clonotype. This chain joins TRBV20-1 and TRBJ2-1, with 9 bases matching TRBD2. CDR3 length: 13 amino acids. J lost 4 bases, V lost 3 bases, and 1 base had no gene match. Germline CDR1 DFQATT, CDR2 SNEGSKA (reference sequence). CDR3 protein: CSARTSGYNEQFF. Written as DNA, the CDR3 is TGCAGTGCTAGGACTAGCGGTTACAATGAGCAGTTCTTC.

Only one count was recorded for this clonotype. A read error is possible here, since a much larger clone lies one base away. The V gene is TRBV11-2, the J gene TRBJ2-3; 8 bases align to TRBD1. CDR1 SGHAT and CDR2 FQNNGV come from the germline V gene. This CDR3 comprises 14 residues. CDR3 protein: CTSSLTGVGDTQYF. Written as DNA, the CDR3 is TGTACCAGCAGCCTGACAGGGGTGGGCGATACGCAGTATTTT.

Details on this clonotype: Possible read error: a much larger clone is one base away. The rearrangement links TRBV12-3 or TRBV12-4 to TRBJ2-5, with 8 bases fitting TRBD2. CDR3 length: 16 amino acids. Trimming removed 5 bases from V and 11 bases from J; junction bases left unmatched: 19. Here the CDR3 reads CASSPRGTSGFGEQYF. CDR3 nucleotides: TGTGCCAGCAGTCCTCGGGGGACTAGTGGGTTCGGTGAGCAGTACTTC.

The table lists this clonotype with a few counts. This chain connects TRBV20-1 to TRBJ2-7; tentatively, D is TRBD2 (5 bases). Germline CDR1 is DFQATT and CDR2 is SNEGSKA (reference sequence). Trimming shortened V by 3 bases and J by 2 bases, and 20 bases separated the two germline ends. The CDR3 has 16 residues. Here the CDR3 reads CSASESGVRNAYEQYF. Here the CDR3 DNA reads TGCAGTGCTAGCGAGAGCGGAGTGCGGAACGCCTACGAGCAGTACTTC.

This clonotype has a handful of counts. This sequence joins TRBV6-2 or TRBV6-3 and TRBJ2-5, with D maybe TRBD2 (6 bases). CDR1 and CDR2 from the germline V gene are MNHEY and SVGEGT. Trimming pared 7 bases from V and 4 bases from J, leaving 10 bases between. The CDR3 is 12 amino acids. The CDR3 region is CASTGVPETQYF. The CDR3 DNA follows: TGTGCCAGCACGGGGGTCCCAGAGACCCAGTACTTC.

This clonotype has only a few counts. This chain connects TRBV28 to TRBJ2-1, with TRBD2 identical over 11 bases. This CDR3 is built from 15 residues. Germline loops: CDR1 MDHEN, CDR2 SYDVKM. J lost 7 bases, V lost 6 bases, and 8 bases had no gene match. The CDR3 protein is CASRTLAGDRNEQFF. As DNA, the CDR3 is TGTGCCAGCAGAACACTAGCGGGAGATAGAAATGAGCAGTTCTTC. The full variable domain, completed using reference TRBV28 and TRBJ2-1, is DVKVTQSSRYLVKRTGEKVFLECVQDMDHENMFWYRQDPGLGLRLIYFSYDVKMKEKGDIPEGYSVSREKKERFSLILESASTNQTSMYLCASRTLAGDRNEQFFGPGTRLTVL.

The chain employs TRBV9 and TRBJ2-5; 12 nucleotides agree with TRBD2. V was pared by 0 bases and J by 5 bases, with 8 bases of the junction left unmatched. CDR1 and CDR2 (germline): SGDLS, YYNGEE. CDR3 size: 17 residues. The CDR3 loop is CASSVAPSGGAGETQYF. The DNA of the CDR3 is TGTGCCAGCAGCGTAGCTCCTAGCGGGGGGGCCGGGGAGACCCAGTACTTC.

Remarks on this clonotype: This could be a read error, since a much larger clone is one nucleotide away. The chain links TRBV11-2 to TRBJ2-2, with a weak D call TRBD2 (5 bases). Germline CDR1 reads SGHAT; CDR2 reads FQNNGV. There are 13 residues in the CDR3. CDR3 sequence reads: CASSLGSTGELSF. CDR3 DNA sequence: TGTGCCAGCAGCTTAGGTTCTACCGGGGAGCTGTCTTTT.

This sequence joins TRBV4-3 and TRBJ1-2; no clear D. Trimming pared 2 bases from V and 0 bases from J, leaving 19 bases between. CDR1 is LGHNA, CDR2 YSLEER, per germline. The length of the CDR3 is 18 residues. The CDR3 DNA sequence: TGCGCCAGCAGCCAAAACAGTGCCCGCAGACTAGCTAACTATGGCTACACCTTC. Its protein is CASSQNSARRLANYGYTF.

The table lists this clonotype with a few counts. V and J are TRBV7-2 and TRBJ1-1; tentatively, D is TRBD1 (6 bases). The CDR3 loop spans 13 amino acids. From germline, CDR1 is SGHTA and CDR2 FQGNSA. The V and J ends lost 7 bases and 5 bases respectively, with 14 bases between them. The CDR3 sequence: CASTNYRETEAFF. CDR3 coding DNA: TGTGCCAGCACCAATTACAGGGAGACTGAAGCTTTCTTT.

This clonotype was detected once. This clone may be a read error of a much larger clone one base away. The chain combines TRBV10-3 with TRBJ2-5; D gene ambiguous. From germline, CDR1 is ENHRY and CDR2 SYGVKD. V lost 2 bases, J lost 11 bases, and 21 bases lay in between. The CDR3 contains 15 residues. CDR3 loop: CAISETLSTTNEQYF. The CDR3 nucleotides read TGTGCCATCAGTGAGACCCTTTCGACAACAAATGAGCAGTACTTC.